These 22 T cell receptor beta chains came from one sample sequenced in a study of T cell responses to AZD1222 COVID-19 vaccine (dated by TCRdb to the early 2020s). The time point label, as the study defines it: baseline before first vaccination. Library prep was done by the immunoSEQ multiplex PCR assay. Held by TCRdb, this immuneACCESS table contains in-frame sequences only and omits some clones. Under half of the omission traces to an unresolved V gene where checked; the cause of the rest is unknown. The sample table shows 100,000 to 150,000 clones, and roughly 90% are seen once. Of the sample, 11% to 15% falls within the top ten clones. Sequencing was performed on peripheral blood, taken on day 0 of AZD1222 vaccination. The receptors come from an adult in good health.

The rearrangement links TRBV28 to TRBJ1-1; D gene unclear. CDR3 length: 12 amino acids. Germline lookup yields CDR1 MDHEN and CDR2 SYDVKM. V lost 4 bases, J lost 1 base, and 4 bases lay in between. CDR3 loop: CASSWGNTEAFF. As DNA, the CDR3 is TGTGCCAGCAGTTGGGGGAACACTGAAGCTTTCTTT.

V usage is TRBV10-3 and J usage is TRBJ2-7, with TRBD1 matching 9 bases. Trimming took 5 bases from V and 0 from J; bases not matched to a gene: 14. CDR3 size: 18 residues. Germline V CDR1 and CDR2: ENHRY, SYGVKD. CDR3 bases: TGTGCCATCAGTCGGAAGGTGGGACAGGGACATTTCTCCTACGAGCAGTACTTC. This encodes CAISRKVGQGHFSYEQYF.

DNA for the CDR3: TGCGCCAGCAGTGAGTCGCCCGAAGGAGGTACTGGAAACACCATATATTTT. As protein: CASSESPEGGTGNTIYF. The chain employs TRBV10-1 and TRBJ1-3; no firm D call. This CDR3 has 17 residues. The germline V gene encodes CDR1 WNHNN and CDR2 SYGVQD (reference sequence). Trimming removed 0 bases from V and 2 bases from J, with 14 bases in between.

This clone is a singleton in its sample. CDR3 residues: CASSQANGELFF. In nucleotides, the CDR3 is TGCGCCAGCAGCCAAGCGAACGGGGAGCTGTTTTTT. This sequence joins TRBV4-3 and TRBJ2-2; D call uncertain. From germline, CDR1 is LGHNA and CDR2 YSLEER. The V and J ends lost 1 base and 7 bases respectively, with 4 bases between them. This CDR3 spans 12 amino acids.

V gene TRBV28 combines with J gene TRBJ2-1; 12 bases are shared with TRBD2. The ends lost 3 bases at V and 9 bases at J; junction bases unmatched: 30. Germline-derived CDR1 and CDR2 are MDHEN and SYDVKM. This CDR3 contains 23 residues. The CDR3 DNA sequence: TGTGCCAGCAGTTTTATAGGACTAGCGGGACCCGAGCCCCGGAGTAGGACCCGCGGTGAGCAGTTCTTC. It translates to CASSFIGLAGPEPRSRTRGEQFF.

As to this clone: Because the CDR3 is missing its conserved closing phenylalanine or tryptophan, this is likely a read error. Because the CDR3's place on the DNA is in doubt, the DNA is left out and the CDR3 is given as listed by TCRdb. The CDR3 sequence: CASSPEGRRKSM. The chain links TRBV12-3 or TRBV12-4 to TRBJ1-1. The CDR3 region is 12 residues in length, termini included.

On this clone itself: The sample contains more than one DNA sequence encoding this CDR3. V is TRBV12-5 and J is TRBJ1-5; tentatively, D is TRBD1 (6 bases). Trimming removed 3 bases from V and 7 bases from J, with 7 bases in between. This CDR3 has 12 residues. Germline V gives CDR1 LGHNT, CDR2 FRNRAP. In DNA, the CDR3 is TGTGCTAGTGGTTTACAGGGCCAGCCCCAGCATTTT. Translating it yields CASGLQGQPQHF.

The CDR3 reads CASSLVSGLADSYNEQFF. The CDR3 bases are TGCGCCAGCAGCTTGGTTTCGGGACTAGCGGACTCCTACAATGAGCAGTTCTTC. This chain links TRBV5-1 with TRBJ2-1, with 11 bases aligning to TRBD2. Germline V gene data show CDR1 as SGHRS and CDR2 as YFSETQ. After removal of 0 bases from V and 0 bases from J, the junction contained 5 bases not matched to a gene. The CDR3 contains 18 residues.

The chain links TRBV19 to TRBJ1-2; 10 positions match TRBD1. The CDR3 is 20 residues long. V lost 5 bases and J lost 2; bases outside the gene matches: 20. Germline V gene sequence: CDR1 LNHDA, CDR2 SQIVND (reference sequence). The DNA of the CDR3 is TGTGCCAGTAGTTCCCGCCTCATCTCCGGGACAGGGGACCCCAACTATGGCTACACCTTC. Encoded protein: CASSSRLISGTGDPNYGYTF.

The chain is built from TRBV18 and TRBJ2-1; 7 bases match TRBD2. The V segment lost 3 bases and the J segment 8 bases; nucleotides outside the gene matches: 1. The CDR3 is made up of 12 amino acids. Per the germline V gene, CDR1 is KGHSH and CDR2 is LQKENI. CDR3 loop: CASSPGGDEQFF. As DNA, the CDR3 is TGTGCCAGCTCACCGGGGGGGGATGAGCAGTTCTTC.

The rearrangement joins TRBV5-4 to TRBJ1-1, with D tentatively TRBD1 (6 bases). V lost 4 bases and J 5 bases, leaving 33 bases between the germline ends. CDR1 is SGHNT, CDR2 YYREEE, per germline (reference sequence). The CDR3 has 20 residues. This CDR3 reads CASSPPPFAGGREYRTEAFF. The CDR3 DNA reads as TGTGCCAGCAGCCCTCCCCCGTTTGCCGGGGGCAGGGAGTATAGGACTGAAGCTTTCTTT.

V gene TRBV18 combines with J gene TRBJ1-2; D not certain. The V gene lost 2 bases and the J gene lost 7 bases, with 11 bases spanning the gap. The length of the CDR3 is 13 residues. Germline V CDR1 and CDR2: KGHSH, LQKENI. The CDR3 region is CASSPFRSGGYTF. CDR3 nucleotide sequence: TGTGCCAGCTCACCATTCCGTTCTGGTGGCTACACCTTC.

J is TRBJ1-1 and V is TRBV9, with 7 bases identical to TRBD1. The germline V gene has CDR1 SGDLS and CDR2 YYNGEE. After removal of 4 bases from V and 3 bases from J, the junction contained 9 bases not matched to a gene. CDR3 length: 15 amino acids. CDR3 nucleotide sequence: TGTGCCAGCAGCCCCCGACAGGGAACGGACACTGAAGCTTTCTTT. Its protein is CASSPRQGTDTEAFF.

The genes are TRBV21-1 and TRBJ2-1; the tabulated D call, TRBD2, remains unverified against the DNA. TRBV21-1 is flagged as a pseudogene. The CDR3 has 14 residues. CDR3 bases: TGTGCCAGCATCGTGGGGCTAGCGGTGAATGAGCAGTTCTTC. This encodes CASIVGLAVNEQFF.

V gene TRBV19 combines with J gene TRBJ2-4; TRBD2 is a possible D gene (6 bases). The ends were cut back, 5 bases at V and 8 bases at J, with 13 bases in the middle. CDR1 and CDR2 (germline): LNHDA, SQIVND (reference sequence). The CDR3 runs to 13 residues. DNA of the CDR3: TGTGCCAGTAGTGGCCTCGGGGGACACATTCAGTACTTC. Encoded protein: CASSGLGGHIQYF.

This chain uses TRBV28 with TRBJ2-1; D uncertain. V lost 5 bases to trimming and J lost 13 bases, with 18 bases between them. CDR1 is MDHEN and CDR2 is SYDVKM in the germline V gene. The CDR3 extends over 13 amino acids. The CDR3 here is CASSPPLSGGQFF. The CDR3 DNA is TGTGCCAGCAGTCCCCCTTTGTCAGGTGGTCAGTTCTTC.

J is TRBJ1-1 and V is TRBV2, with a tentative D call TRBD1 (5 bases). Germline V CDR1 and CDR2: SNHLY, FYNNEI. This CDR3 has 14 residues. V was pared by 6 bases and J by 1 base, with 12 bases between. This CDR3 is CASRGLWGNTEAFF. In nucleotides, the CDR3 is TGTGCCAGCAGGGGGCTCTGGGGGAACACTGAAGCTTTCTTT.

As to this clone: Other DNA sequences in this specimen translate into the identical CDR3. This chain uses TRBV6-1 with TRBJ1-1, with TRBD1 as a possible D gene (5 bases). Germline CDR1 MNHNS, CDR2 SASEGT. The germline V and J ends were trimmed by 1 base and 2 bases, with 8 bases remaining between them. The CDR3 is made up of 14 amino acids. CDR3 nucleotides: TGTGCCAGCAGTGAAGGGGGGGGTAACACTGAAGCTTTCTTT. It translates to CASSEGGGNTEAFF.

This clone was observed a single time. The V call is TRBV28, the J call TRBJ1-4, with D possibly being TRBD1 (6 bases). V lost 5 bases to trimming and J lost 8 bases, with 21 bases between them. CDR1 and CDR2 (germline): MDHEN, SYDVKM. The length of the CDR3 is 16 residues. The CDR3 protein is CASSPGGGGTGEKLFF. The DNA for the CDR3 is TGTGCCAGCAGTCCAGGTGGGGGGGGCACAGGCGAAAAACTGTTTTTT.

This chain joins TRBV23-1 and TRBJ1-1; maybe TRBD1 (6 bases). TRBV23-1 is marked as an open reading frame, function uncertain. The CDR3 length is 13 residues. Trimming removed 9 bases at V and 1 base at J, with 12 bases between. CDR3 sequence reads: CARIPDRNTEAFF. For the CDR3, the DNA is TGCGCCAGAATTCCGGACAGGAACACTGAAGCTTTCTTT.

V usage is TRBV5-1 and J usage is TRBJ1-2; tentative D call: TRBD1 (5 bases). The CDR3 covers 11 residues. Germline CDR1 SGHRS, CDR2 YFSETQ. V dropped 5 bases and J dropped 7 bases, with 9 bases sitting between them. This CDR3 is CASSGRGGYTF. In DNA form, the CDR3 reads TGCGCCAGCAGTGGGAGGGGTGGCTACACCTTC.

Comments on this clone: The junction departs from the called germline gene at one end, perhaps through a read error. The chain is built from TRBV3-1 (or the pseudogene TRBV3-2) and TRBJ1-2; 7 bases are a match to TRBD1. The CDR3 spans 18 residues. In germline, CDR1 is LGHDT, CDR2 YNNKEL (reference sequence). The CDR3 loop is CASSQDLRGGASKYGYTF. In DNA, the CDR3 is TGTGCCAGCAGCCAAGATCTCAGAGGGGGCGCCTCTAAGTATGGCTACACCTTC.